Below, 17 T cell receptor beta chains from the same sample are listed, as sequenced in a study of identical twins. MiXCR, applied by TCRdb to the 5' RACE reads, yields one record per CDR3 protein. The profile shows a few hundred thousand distinct CDR3 sequences, approximately 10% of them singletons. Sequences were obtained from naive T cells sorted from blood. The source of these receptors is a woman aged 45-65 years in good health.

The rearrangement links TRBV11-2 to TRBJ1-4; D may be TRBD1 (6 bases). The CDR3 covers 15 residues. From germline, CDR1 is SGHAT and CDR2 FQNNGV. Trimming left V 5 bases short and J 8 bases short, with 18 bases between. The CDR3, as DNA: TGTGCCAGCAGCCCCTCGACAGGCGGAAACGAAAAACTGTTTTTT. It is translated as CASSPSTGGNEKLFF.

This clonotype has only a few counts. One end of the junction fails to match germline, which may point to a read error. V is TRBV27 and J is TRBJ2-7; unclear D gene. Looked up from germline, CDR1 is MNHEY and CDR2 is SMNVEV (reference sequence). CDR3 length equals 12 residues. CDR3 nucleotides: TGTGCCAGCAGTTCCTACTCATCCGGGTTCTTCTTC. This gives the protein CASSSYSSGFFF.

This clonotype was counted between two and nine times. One end of the junction fails to match germline, which may point to a read error. The V and J genes are TRBV7-2 and TRBJ2-1, with 8 bases fitting TRBD2. The CDR3 runs to 15 residues. In germline, CDR1 is SGHTA, CDR2 FQGNSA. CDR3 in amino acids: CASSLAGPWGDEQFF. The CDR3 DNA reads as TGTGCCAGCAGCCTAGCGGGCCCTTGGGGCGATGAGCAGTTCTTC.

The CDR3 reads CASSLGGLAKLANTGELFF. The CDR3 DNA follows: TGTGCCAGCAGCTTAGGAGGACTAGCGAAACTCGCGAACACCGGGGAGCTGTTTTTT. The chain uses TRBV7-9 and TRBJ2-2; TRBD2 agrees at 9 bases. CDR3 length: 19 amino acids. J lost 0 bases, V lost 1 base, and 9 bases had no gene match. The germline V gene encodes CDR1 SEHNR and CDR2 FQNEAQ (reference sequence).

CDR3 sequence: CASSSRQGVGTDTQYF. CDR3 sequence (DNA): TGTGCCAGCAGCTCCAGACAGGGGGTTGGCACAGATACGCAGTATTTT. The J gene is TRBJ2-3, the V gene TRBV7-9; 9 nucleotides match TRBD1. Germline assignment: CDR1 SEHNR and CDR2 FQNEAQ (reference sequence). V shed 4 bases and J 1 base; nucleotides not matched to a gene: 6. The CDR3 is made up of 16 amino acids. The whole variable domain, remainder taken from reference TRBV7-9 and TRBJ2-3, is DTGVSQNPRHKITKRGQNVTFRCDPISEHNRLYWYRQTLGQGPEFLTYFQNEAQLEKSRLLSDRFSAERPKGSFSTLEIQRTEQGDSAMYLCASSSRQGVGTDTQYFGPGTRLTVL.

This clonotype was recorded at least ten times. The genes are TRBV29-1 and TRBJ2-5, with 7 bases matching TRBD2. The CDR3 extends over 13 amino acids. CDR1 and CDR2 (germline): SQVTM, ANQGSEA. The ends lost 0 bases at V and 7 bases at J; junction bases unmatched: 5. The chain's CDR3 is CSVEDLWGGTQYF. The CDR3 nucleotides are TGCAGCGTTGAAGATCTTTGGGGGGGGACCCAGTACTTC.

The chain links TRBV25-1 to TRBJ1-3; D call uncertain. The CDR3 is 13 amino acids. With 7 bases removed from V and 4 bases from J, the gap between germline ends came to 11 bases. Looked up from germline, CDR1 is MGHDK and CDR2 is SYGVNS. CDR3 protein: CASTLDSGNTIYF. The CDR3 DNA is TGTGCCAGCACCCTCGACTCCGGAAACACCATATATTTT.

V and J are TRBV29-1 and TRBJ2-5; TRBD2 might be the D (5 bases). Germline-derived CDR1 and CDR2 are SQVTM and ANQGSEA. The CDR3 contains 14 residues. V lost 6 bases to trimming and J lost 4 bases, with 18 bases between them. The CDR3 DNA sequence: TGCAGCGTCCTGCCTAGCATAGCACCAGAGACCCAGTACTTC. This gives the protein CSVLPSIAPETQYF.

Only a few counts were recorded for this clonotype. The gene calls are TRBV11-2 and TRBJ2-3, with D uncertain. The V and J ends lost 0 bases and 2 bases respectively, with 9 bases between them. The CDR3 extends over 15 amino acids. In germline, CDR1 is SGHAT, CDR2 FQNNGV. The CDR3 region has the DNA TGTGCCAGCAGCTTAGAGTCGTGGACCACAGATACGCAGTATTTT. As protein: CASSLESWTTDTQYF.

This clonotype was detected ten times or more. The CDR3: CASSLPTSGGGETQYF. As DNA, the CDR3 is TGTGCCAGCAGCTTACCGACTAGCGGAGGAGGAGAGACCCAGTACTTC. This chain uses TRBV5-6 with TRBJ2-5; 9 bases agree with TRBD2. Per germline, CDR1 SGHDT and CDR2 YYEEEE. J lost 4 bases, V lost 2 bases, and 9 bases had no gene match. The CDR3 runs 16 residues. The whole variable domain, filled in from reference TRBV5-6 and TRBJ2-5, reads DAGVTQSPTHLIKTRGQQVTLRCSPKSGHDTVSWYQQALGQGPQFIFQYYEEEERQRGNFPDRFSGHQFPNYSSELNVNALLLGDSALYLCASSLPTSGGGETQYFGPGTRLLVL.

This chain joins TRBV6-2 or TRBV6-3 and TRBJ2-5; 10 bases map to TRBD2. The CDR3 totals 15 residues. Germline V gene lookup returns CDR1 MNHEY and CDR2 SVGEGT. Trimming took 5 bases from V and 3 from J; bases not matched to a gene: 6. The CDR3 DNA sequence: TGTGCCAGCAGTGGGCCCGGACTAGCGGAAGAGACCCAGTACTTC. It translates to CASSGPGLAEETQYF.

The genes are TRBV24-1 and TRBJ2-1, with D perhaps matching TRBD2 (6 bases). CDR1 and CDR2 from the germline V gene are KGHDR and SFDVKD. The CDR3 is 15 amino acids. V was trimmed by 4 bases and J by 7 bases, leaving 16 bases between them. As DNA, the CDR3 is TGTGCCACCAGTGACTGGAGGGCCAGGTCGAATGAGCAGTTCTTC. Encoded protein: CATSDWRARSNEQFF.

The chain joins TRBV20-1 to TRBJ1-2, with D possibly TRBD1 on 5 matching bases. In germline, CDR1 is DFQATT, CDR2 SNEGSKA (reference sequence). This CDR3 region has 13 residues. The V and J ends lost 0 bases and 4 bases respectively, with 9 bases between them. CDR3 loop: CSARDSGRYGYTF. The CDR3, as DNA: TGCAGTGCTAGAGATTCAGGGCGCTATGGCTACACCTTC.

This chain uses TRBV10-3 with TRBJ2-7, with TRBD2 matching over 14 bases. Germline loops: CDR1 ENHRY, CDR2 SYGVKD. The CDR3 loop spans 15 amino acids. CDR3 sequence: CATSSGTSGSYEQYV. In DNA form, the CDR3 reads TGTGCCACCAGTTCCGGGACTAGCGGGAGCTACGAGCAGTACGTC.

This chain links TRBV7-6 with TRBJ2-5; 9 bases line up with TRBD2. CDR3 length equals 14 residues. Germline loops: CDR1 SGHVS, CDR2 FNYEAQ. The junction had 9 bases not matched to a gene; V was cut back by 8 bases and J by 5 bases. CDR3 in amino acids: CASGGTSGFETQYF. The CDR3 DNA sequence: TGTGCCAGCGGCGGAACTAGCGGGTTCGAGACCCAGTACTTC.

This clonotype was counted at least ten times. The chain carries TRBV5-1 and TRBJ2-3; 8 nucleotides agree with TRBD1. V lost 3 bases to trimming and J lost 1 base; unmatched junction nucleotides: 7. Germline CDR1 reads SGHRS; CDR2 reads YFSETQ. The CDR3 is made up of 16 amino acids. The CDR3: CASSYGQGRGTDTQYF. The CDR3 DNA sequence: TGCGCCAGCAGCTACGGACAGGGCCGGGGCACAGATACGCAGTATTTT.

In this sample, this clonotype turned up many times. J is TRBJ2-1 and V is TRBV24-1; 14 bases map to TRBD2. CDR3 length: 13 residues. V lost 10 bases, J lost 16 bases, and 11 bases stayed unmatched. Germline V lookup: CDR1 KGHDR, CDR2 SFDVKD. DNA of the CDR3: TGTGCCACTTCGACTAGCGGGAGGGTAGGCGAATTCTTC. Amino acids: CATSTSGRVGEFF.